The TCR beta chain described here comes from a study of metastatic and nonmetastatic thyroid tumors. The wider study: Peripheral blood and tumor or nodule samples from malignant and benign thyroid patients were compared.

TCRdb re-called the PCR reads via MiXCR. The sample lists about 15,000 clones; just over 25% were seen once. This clone is termed medium-sized. Thyroid surgery was preceded by no treatment in any patient. The sample consisted of tumor tissue. This sequence was found in a female donor with papillary thyroid cancer or a benign thyroid nodule (not recorded which). Some clones in this sample may be carry-over from other donors' samples.

Written as DNA, the CDR3 is TGTGCCAGCAGTGGTACTGGTCTCGTAGCTTTCTTT. It codes for CASSGTGLVAFF. The chain has TRBV12-3 or TRBV12-4 and TRBJ1-1; D gene ambiguous. The CDR3 is 12 residues long. V dropped 5 bases and J dropped 10 bases, with 14 bases sitting between them.